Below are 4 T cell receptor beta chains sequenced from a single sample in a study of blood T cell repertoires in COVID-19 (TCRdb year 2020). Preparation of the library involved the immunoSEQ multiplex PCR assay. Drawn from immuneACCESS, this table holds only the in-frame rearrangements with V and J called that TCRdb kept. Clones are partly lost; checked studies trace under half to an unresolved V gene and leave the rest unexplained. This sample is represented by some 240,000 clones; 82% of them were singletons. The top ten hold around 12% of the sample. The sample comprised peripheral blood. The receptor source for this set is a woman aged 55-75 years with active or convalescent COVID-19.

The DNA for the CDR3 is TGTGCCATCATCCAAGGGGACTATGGCTACACCTTC. Residues: CAIIQGDYGYTF. The gene calls are TRBV10-3 and TRBJ1-2; perhaps TRBD1 as D (5 bases). Trimming removed 7 bases at V and 3 bases at J, with 9 bases between. Per germline, CDR1 ENHRY and CDR2 SYGVKD. The CDR3 sequence is 12 residues long.

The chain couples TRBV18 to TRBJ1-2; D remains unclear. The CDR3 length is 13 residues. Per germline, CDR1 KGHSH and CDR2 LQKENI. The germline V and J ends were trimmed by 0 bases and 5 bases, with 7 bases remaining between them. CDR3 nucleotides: TGTGCCAGCTCACCACCGGCTAGGTATGGCTACACCTTC. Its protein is CASSPPARYGYTF. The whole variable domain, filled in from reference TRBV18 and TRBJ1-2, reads NAGVMQNPRHLVRRRGQEARLRCSPMKGHSHVYWYRQLPEEGLKFMVYLQKENIIDESGMPKERFSAEFPKEGPSILRIQQVVRGDSAAYFCASSPPARYGYTFGSGTRLTVV.

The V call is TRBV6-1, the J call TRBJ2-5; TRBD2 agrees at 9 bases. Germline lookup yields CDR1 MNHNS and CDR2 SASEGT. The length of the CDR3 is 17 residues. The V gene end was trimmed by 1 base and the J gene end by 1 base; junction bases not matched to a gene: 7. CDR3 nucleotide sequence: TGTGCCAGCAGTGAAGATGTAGCGGGGGCCTTCCAAGAGACCCAGTACTTC. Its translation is CASSEDVAGAFQETQYF.

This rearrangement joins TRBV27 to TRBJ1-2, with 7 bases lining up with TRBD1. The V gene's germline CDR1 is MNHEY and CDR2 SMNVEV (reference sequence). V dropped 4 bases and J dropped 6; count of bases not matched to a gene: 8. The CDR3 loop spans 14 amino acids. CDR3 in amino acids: CASSSTWDSDGYTF. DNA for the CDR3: TGTGCCAGCAGTTCAACATGGGACAGCGATGGCTACACCTTC.